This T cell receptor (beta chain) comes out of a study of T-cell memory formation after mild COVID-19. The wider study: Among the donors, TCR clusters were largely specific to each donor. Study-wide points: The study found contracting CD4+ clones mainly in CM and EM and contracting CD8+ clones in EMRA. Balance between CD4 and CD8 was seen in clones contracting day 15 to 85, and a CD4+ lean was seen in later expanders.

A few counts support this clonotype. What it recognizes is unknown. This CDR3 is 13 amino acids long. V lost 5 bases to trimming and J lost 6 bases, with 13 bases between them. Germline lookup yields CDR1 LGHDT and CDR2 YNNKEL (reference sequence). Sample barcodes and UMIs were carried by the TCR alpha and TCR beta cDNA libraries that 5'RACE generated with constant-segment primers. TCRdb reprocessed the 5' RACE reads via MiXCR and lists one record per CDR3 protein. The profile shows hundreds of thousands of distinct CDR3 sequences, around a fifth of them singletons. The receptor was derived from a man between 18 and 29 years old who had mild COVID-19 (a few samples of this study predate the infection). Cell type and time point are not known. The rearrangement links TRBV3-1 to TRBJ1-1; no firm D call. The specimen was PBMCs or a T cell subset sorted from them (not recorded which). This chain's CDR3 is CASSSLHGAEAFF. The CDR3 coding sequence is TGTGCCAGCAGCTCGCTCCATGGAGCTGAAGCTTTCTTT.